A single T cell receptor beta chain is shown here with its context. Its antigen remains unknown. This record belongs to a study of cytomegalovirus exposure and HLA in healthy donors. The wider study: Counted in an early data release were about 86 million unique TCRs from HLA-typed donors. Study-level findings and limits: Among donors in an Asian-associated ancestry cluster, a later analysis reportedly found fewer N-insertions than the approximately 700-donor mean.

Use of 60 Vbeta and 13 Jbeta primers characterized the PCR. Original handling: Later, 75 million to 100 million unique TCR beta chains were counted in an analysis, and roughly 10 million of them were shared. Sequencing was performed with immunoSEQ multiplex PCR; in TCRdb, only in-frame clones are kept and a portion is missing. Clone size and V and J calls were adopted from that table, with D and trimming inferred from the DNA. The sample contains about 69,000 clones, about 70% of which appear only once. The sequencing input was PBMCs. The receptor was isolated from a young man in good health and CMV-seronegative.

The chain's CDR3 is CASSLSSGGADEQFF. The DNA of the CDR3 is TGTGCCAGCAGCCTGTCTAGCGGGGGGGCGGATGAGCAGTTCTTC. The chain links TRBV7-3 to TRBJ2-1, with 12 bases identical to TRBD2. The CDR3 is made up of 15 amino acids. Trimming cost V 5 bases and J 8 bases; bases outside gene matches: 7. CDR1 and CDR2 (germline): SGHTA, FQGTGA.